Below, 5 T cell receptor beta chains from the same sample are listed, as sequenced in a study of shared clonotypes between healthy human individuals. Sequencing was performed with immunoSEQ multiplex PCR; in TCRdb, only in-frame clones are kept and a portion is missing. Of about 2,100,000 clones in the sample, about 92% are singletons; the top ten hold about 1.8%. The naive CD8 fraction comprised CD45RO-negative cells positively selected for CCR7 and excluded terminally differentiated effector memory CD45RA+ cells. Sample: naive CD8+ T cells from PBMCs. The receptors shown here come from a man between 18 and 35 years old in good health. Some clones in this sample may be carry-over from other donors' samples.

On this clone itself: Other DNA sequences in this sample translate to the same CDR3. V and J are TRBV11-2 and TRBJ2-1; D unclear. V was clipped by 0 bases and J by 0 bases, with 6 bases between them. The CDR3 is 15 residues long. CDR1 and CDR2 (germline): SGHAT, FQNNGV. The CDR3 DNA follows: TGTGCCAGCAGCTTAGAGCCGAGCTCCTACAATGAGCAGTTCTTC. Encoded protein: CASSLEPSSYNEQFF.

The chain uses TRBV9 and TRBJ1-1; 8 bases line up with TRBD1. J was trimmed by 5 bases and V by 4 bases; bases with no gene match: 7. This CDR3 comprises 14 residues. CDR1 is SGDLS, CDR2 YYNGEE, per germline. In DNA form, the CDR3 reads TGTGCCAGCAGCACCAAGACAGGGGAGACTGAAGCTTTCTTT. Amino acids: CASSTKTGETEAFF. The variable domain in full, with the rest retrieved from reference TRBV9 and TRBJ1-1, is DSGVTQTPKHLITATGQRVTLRCSPRSGDLSVYWYQQSLDQGLQFLIQYYNGEERAKGNILERFSAQQFPDLHSELNLSSLELGDSALYFCASSTKTGETEAFFGQGTRLTVV.

The chain couples TRBV14 to TRBJ2-7; TRBD1 might be the D (5 bases). Trimming cost V 1 base and J 0 bases, with 13 bases left between them. This CDR3 is built from 16 residues. Germline-derived CDR1 and CDR2 are SGHDN and FVKESK. The CDR3 here is CASSQGVRGGSYEQYF. The DNA of the CDR3 is TGTGCCAGCAGCCAAGGGGTAAGGGGCGGCTCCTACGAGCAGTACTTC.

The chain uses TRBV7-6 and TRBJ2-5, with 9 bases identical to TRBD1. Looked up from germline, CDR1 is SGHVS and CDR2 is FNYEAQ. V gave up 3 bases and J gave up 2 bases; unmatched junction bases: 4. This CDR3 is 15 amino acids long. The CDR3 loop is CASSFIDRGQETQYF. The CDR3 DNA follows: TGTGCCAGCAGCTTTATAGACAGGGGGCAAGAGACCCAGTACTTC. Full variable domain (remainder filled in from reference TRBV7-6 and TRBJ2-5): GAGVSQSPRYKVTKRGQDVALRCDPISGHVSLYWYRQALGQGPEFLTYFNYEAQQDKSGLPNDRFSAERPEGSISTLTIQRTEQRDSAMYRCASSFIDRGQETQYFGPGTRLLVL.

This chain connects TRBV5-8 to TRBJ2-7; unclear D gene. The germline V gene has CDR1 SGHTS and CDR2 YDEGEE. Trimming shortened V by 7 bases and J by 4 bases, and 9 bases separated the two germline ends. The CDR3 length is 11 residues. Here the CDR3 DNA reads TGTGCCAGCCGCAACGGGTACGAGCAGTACTTC. Its protein is CASRNGYEQYF.